The 2 T cell receptor beta chains reported below all come from one sample, sequenced in a study of cytomegalovirus exposure and HLA in healthy donors. PCR employed 60 Vbeta and 13 Jbeta primers. Libraries were prepared by immunoSEQ multiplex PCR; TCRdb keeps only in-frame clonotypes and omits some of them. The sample records 200,000 to 250,000 clones, over 80% being singletons. Sequenced input: PBMCs. These TCRs come from a boy aged 2 to 9 in good health and CMV-seronegative.

The V call is TRBV27, the J call TRBJ2-3; 10 positions agree with TRBD2. The CDR3 totals 17 residues. The germline V gene encodes CDR1 MNHEY and CDR2 SMNVEV (reference sequence). Germline trimming cut 4 bases from V and 4 bases from J; bases unmatched to any gene: 11. The CDR3 loop is CASSSPLAGRGADTQYF. CDR3 DNA sequence: TGTGCCAGCAGTTCCCCACTAGCGGGAAGGGGGGCAGATACGCAGTATTTT.

The rearrangement uses TRBV12-5 and TRBJ2-7; 7 nucleotides match TRBD1. V lost 0 bases and J lost 0; bases outside the gene matches: 8. The CDR3 is made up of 17 amino acids. The germline V gene encodes CDR1 LGHNT and CDR2 FRNRAP. CDR3 amino acids: CASGLVIRGQRSYEQYF. DNA for the CDR3: TGTGCTAGTGGTTTGGTAATTAGGGGACAGCGCTCCTACGAGCAGTACTTC.